The TCR beta chain described here comes from a study of vaccination and CD4 T cells after COVID-19. The CDR3 is 15 amino acids. After removal of 11 bases from V and 6 bases from J, the junction contained 14 bases not matched to a gene. From germline, CDR1 is SNHLY and CDR2 FYNNEI. Cultured CD4+ T-cell DNA underwent Oncomine TCR Beta short-read sequencing. Extraction of genomic DNA was performed on cultured CD4+ T cells. TCRdb passed the PCR reads through MiXCR, listing each CDR3 protein once. The sample holds roughly 15,000 distinct CDR3 sequences, 45% seen once. Stated treatment: approximately nine-day PBMC culture with coronavirus spike peptide pools or control peptides (ViraFEST assay). A word on this clonotype: Its antigen is unidentified.

The TCR sequence derives from a human donor who received a COVID-19 vaccine. The gene calls are TRBV2 and TRBJ1-1; 11 bases line up with TRBD1. The starting material was CD4+ T cells from blood, cultured in vitro, obtained before SARS-CoV-2 vaccination. The CDR3 DNA sequence: TGTGCCTTAGAGAACCGGGACAGGGGGGACGCTGAAGCTTTCTTT. This encodes CALENRDRGDAEAFF.